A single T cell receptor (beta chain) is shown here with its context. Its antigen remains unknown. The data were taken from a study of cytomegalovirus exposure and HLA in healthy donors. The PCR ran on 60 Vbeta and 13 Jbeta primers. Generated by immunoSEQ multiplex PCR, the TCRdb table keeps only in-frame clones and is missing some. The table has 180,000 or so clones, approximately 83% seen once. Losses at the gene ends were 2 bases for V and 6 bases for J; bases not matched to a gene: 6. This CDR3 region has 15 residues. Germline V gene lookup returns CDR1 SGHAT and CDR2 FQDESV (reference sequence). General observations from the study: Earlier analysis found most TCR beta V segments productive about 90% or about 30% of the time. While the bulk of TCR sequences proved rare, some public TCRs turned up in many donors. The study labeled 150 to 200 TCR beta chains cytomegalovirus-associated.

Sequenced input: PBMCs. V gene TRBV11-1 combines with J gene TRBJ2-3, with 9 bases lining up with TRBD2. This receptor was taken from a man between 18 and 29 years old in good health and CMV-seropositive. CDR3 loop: CASSLRRRGGDTQYF. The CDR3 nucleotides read TGTGCCAGCAGCTTACGTCGGCGGGGGGGGGATACGCAGTATTTT.